The 28 T cell receptor beta chains given below trace back to one sample, sequenced in a study of blood T cell repertoires in COVID-19. Sequencing was performed with immunoSEQ multiplex PCR; in TCRdb, only in-frame clones are kept and a portion is missing. This table holds 300,000 to 350,000 clones, 80% to 90% found once. Material: PBMCs or T cells enriched from blood (not recorded which). These receptor sequences come from a man aged 30 to 45 who had recovered from COVID-19.

This rearrangement joins TRBV5-6 to TRBJ2-7, with 10 bases fitting TRBD1. The CDR3 is 16 amino acids. Per the germline V gene, CDR1 is SGHDT and CDR2 is YYEEEE. J was trimmed by 2 bases and V by 4 bases; bases with no gene match: 9. This CDR3 is CASSLSGGQGTYEQYF. In DNA, the CDR3 is TGTGCCAGCAGCCTAAGTGGGGGACAGGGGACCTACGAGCAGTACTTC. Based on the CDR3 plus reference TRBV5-6 and TRBJ2-7, the full variable domain is DAGVTQSPTHLIKTRGQQVTLRCSPKSGHDTVSWYQQALGQGPQFIFQYYEEEERQRGNFPDRFSGHQFPNYSSELNVNALLLGDSALYLCASSLSGGQGTYEQYFGPGTRLTVT.

The table lists this clone with a few counts. The genes are TRBV5-1 and TRBJ1-2; 8 bases match TRBD1. V shed 4 bases, J shed 3 bases, and the junction held 2 bases outside the gene matches. Germline V CDR1 and CDR2: SGHRS, YFSETQ. The CDR3 contains 13 residues. CDR3: CASSVQGDYGYTF. CDR3 sequence (DNA): TGCGCCAGCAGCGTACAGGGGGACTATGGCTACACCTTC.

The chain links TRBV5-1 to TRBJ1-6; 10 bases align to TRBD1. J lost 4 bases, V lost 0 bases, and 4 bases had no gene match. The germline CDR1 and CDR2 sequences are SGHRS and YFSETQ. The CDR3 length is 17 residues. This CDR3 is CASSLVGQGQYNSPLHF. CDR3 nucleotide sequence: TGCGCCAGCAGCTTGGTGGGACAGGGGCAATATAATTCACCCCTCCACTTT.

This chain connects TRBV11-3 to TRBJ2-4, with 7 bases aligning to TRBD2. The V gene's germline CDR1 is SGHNT and CDR2 YENEEA. V shed 5 bases and J 8 bases; nucleotides not matched to a gene: 3. The CDR3 is 12 residues long. The CDR3 loop reads CASSQGGHIQYF. The CDR3 DNA follows: TGTGCCAGCAGCCAGGGAGGGCACATTCAGTACTTC.

V gene TRBV2 combines with J gene TRBJ2-2; 8 nucleotides match TRBD2. Trimming at V came to 3 bases and at J to 1 base, leaving 4 bases not matched to a gene. From germline, CDR1 is SNHLY and CDR2 FYNNEI. The CDR3 covers 16 residues. This CDR3 is CASSDLAGGNTGELFF. The CDR3 DNA sequence: TGTGCCAGCAGTGATTTGGCGGGGGGGAACACCGGGGAGCTGTTTTTT.

The chain couples TRBV27 to TRBJ1-1; 7 nucleotides line up with TRBD1. CDR3 length equals 13 residues. The J segment lost 4 bases and the V segment lost 5 bases, leaving 4 bases of the junction unmatched. Germline loops: CDR1 MNHEY, CDR2 SMNVEV (reference sequence). CDR3 DNA: TGTGCCAGCAGTGCCGCAGGGGGCACTGAAGCTTTCTTT. Translation gives CASSAAGGTEAFF.

The rearrangement joins TRBV6-5 to TRBJ2-7, with TRBD2 as a possible D gene (5 bases). V was pared by 7 bases and J by 1 base, with 11 bases between. Germline CDR1 and CDR2: MNHEY and SVGAGI. This CDR3 comprises 13 residues. Here the CDR3 DNA reads TGTGCCAGCATCCCCTCGGGGTCCTACGAGCAGTACTTC. The encoded protein is CASIPSGSYEQYF.

The rearrangement links TRBV30 to TRBJ2-2; 7 bases map to TRBD1. The germline V gene has CDR1 GTSNPN and CDR2 SVGIG (reference sequence). This CDR3 contains 14 residues. V dropped 4 bases and J dropped 1; count of bases not matched to a gene: 3. The CDR3 DNA reads as TGTGCCTGGATCCGGGACAGGAACACCGGGGAGCTGTTTTTT. This codes for CAWIRDRNTGELFF.

This chain connects TRBV7-9 to TRBJ1-6, with TRBD1 matching 9 bases. Germline CDR1 SEHNR, CDR2 FQNEAQ (reference sequence). The CDR3 covers 15 residues. Unmatched junction bases numbered 2, after V lost 3 bases and J lost 5 bases. The CDR3: CASSLGQGNNSPLHF. The CDR3 coding sequence is TGTGCCAGCAGCTTGGGACAGGGAAATAATTCACCCCTCCACTTT.

The chain combines TRBV9 with TRBJ2-3; the match to TRBD2 covers 13 bases. Germline V gives CDR1 SGDLS, CDR2 YYNGEE. The CDR3 consists of 16 residues. The J segment lost 5 bases and the V segment lost 0 bases, leaving 3 bases of the junction unmatched. The CDR3 loop reads CASSVGTSGGEDTQYF. The CDR3 nucleotides are TGTGCCAGCAGCGTAGGGACTAGCGGGGGAGAAGATACGCAGTATTTT.

The rearrangement uses TRBV15 and TRBJ2-5, with TRBD2 identical over 7 bases. The germline V gene has CDR1 LNHNV and CDR2 YYDKDF (reference sequence). The CDR3 is 16 residues long. The V gene end was trimmed by 2 bases and the J gene end by 4 bases; junction bases not matched to a gene: 10. Here the CDR3 reads CATSRNRASGVETQYF. DNA of the CDR3: TGTGCCACCAGCAGAAACCGTGCGAGCGGGGTAGAGACCCAGTACTTC.

The chain employs TRBV2 and TRBJ2-3; TRBD2 matches at 9 bases. V was clipped by 3 bases and J by 0 bases; unmatched bases: 10. This CDR3 region has 18 residues. Germline V CDR1 and CDR2: SNHLY, FYNNEI. The CDR3 sequence: CASSEGAGGSRSTDTQYF. The DNA of the CDR3 is TGTGCCAGCAGTGAGGGAGCGGGGGGTTCTCGTAGCACAGATACGCAGTATTTT.

The chain joins TRBV10-3 to TRBJ2-7; 7 positions agree with TRBD1. Trimming at V came to 7 bases and at J to 5 bases, leaving 11 bases not matched to a gene. Per germline, CDR1 ENHRY and CDR2 SYGVKD. The CDR3 consists of 14 residues. The CDR3 DNA is TGTGCCATCACCTCGGACAGGTTGGACCACGAGCAGTACTTC. Translating it yields CAITSDRLDHEQYF.

In its sample, this clone was seen a few times. The chain recombines TRBV5-8 with TRBJ2-2; possibly TRBD1 for D (5 bases). Germline CDR1 reads SGHTS; CDR2 reads YDEGEE. The V end lost 0 bases, the J end lost 3 bases, and 6 bases lay between the germline ends. The CDR3 totals 14 residues. In nucleotides, the CDR3 is TGTGCCAGCAGCTTGGAAGGGGACACCGGGGAGCTGTTTTTT. As protein: CASSLEGDTGELFF.

In this sample, this clone turned up once. The V and J genes are TRBV5-6 and TRBJ2-4; TRBD1 matches 9 bases. Trimming took 2 bases from V and 2 from J; bases not matched to a gene: 5. CDR1 SGHDT and CDR2 YYEEEE come from the germline V gene. The CDR3 runs 16 residues. The chain's CDR3 is CASSFSGTGTKNIQYF. The CDR3, as DNA: TGTGCCAGCAGCTTCTCCGGGACAGGGACCAAAAACATTCAGTACTTC.

The chain uses TRBV11-2 and TRBJ2-7; D ambiguous. The V and J ends lost 1 base and 2 bases respectively, with 12 bases between them. This CDR3 has 15 amino acids. Germline CDR1 reads SGHAT; CDR2 reads FQNNGV. CDR3 loop: CASSLALAATYEQYF. The CDR3 nucleotides are TGTGCCAGCAGCTTAGCGCTCGCGGCCACCTACGAGCAGTACTTC.

The J gene is TRBJ2-6, the V gene TRBV11-2, with 8 bases fitting TRBD2. V lost 5 bases, J lost 4 bases, and 7 bases stayed unmatched. The CDR3 consists of 16 residues. Germline-derived CDR1 and CDR2 are SGHAT and FQNNGV. CDR3 bases: TGTGCCAGCAGCCCTTCGGGGGGGGCCGGGGCCAACGTCCTGACTTTC. Its translation: CASSPSGGAGANVLTF.

This clone showed up just once. The chain has TRBV7-8 and TRBJ2-1, with D unresolved. V was shortened by 3 bases and J by 0 bases, with 9 bases between the two germline ends. The CDR3 has 15 amino acids. Germline V gene data show CDR1 as SGHVS and CDR2 as FQNEAQ. The chain's CDR3 is CASSFMRSSYNEQFF. The CDR3 coding sequence is TGTGCCAGCAGCTTTATGCGTAGCTCCTACAATGAGCAGTTCTTC.

In its sample, this clone was seen many times. Here the CDR3 reads CASSELADTGELFF. CDR3 coding DNA: TGTGCCAGCAGTGAACTAGCGGACACCGGGGAGCTGTTTTTT. The chain uses TRBV6-1 and TRBJ2-2; TRBD2 matches 7 bases. The ends lost 2 bases at V and 3 bases at J; junction bases unmatched: 0. Germline V lookup: CDR1 MNHNS, CDR2 SASEGT. CDR3 length equals 14 residues.

This clone was recorded once. This chain links TRBV5-1 with TRBJ2-1; TRBD2 aligns across 8 bases. After removal of 4 bases from V and 10 bases from J, the junction contained 7 bases not matched to a gene. Looked up from germline, CDR1 is SGHRS and CDR2 is YFSETQ. This CDR3 region has 13 residues. In DNA, the CDR3 is TGCGCCAGCAGCCCGGGGGGGCGGAACGAGCAGTTCTTC. Residues: CASSPGGRNEQFF. Full variable domain (rest looked up from reference TRBV5-1 and TRBJ2-1): KAGVTQTPRYLIKTRGQQVTLSCSPISGHRSVSWYQQTPGQGLQFLFEYFSETQRNKGNFPGRFSGRQFSNSRSEMNVSTLELGDSALYLCASSPGGRNEQFFGPGTRLTVL.

The rearrangement links TRBV11-1 to TRBJ2-2; D remains ambiguous. This CDR3 region has 15 residues. Germline CDR1 SGHAT, CDR2 FQDESV (reference sequence). Trimming took off 1 base at V and 6 bases at J, with 12 bases between the two ends. In nucleotides, the CDR3 is TGTGCCAGCAGCTTAGACTACGGGTTCCCCGGGGAGCTGTTTTTT. The encoded protein is CASSLDYGFPGELFF.

The chain joins TRBV4-2 to TRBJ1-3, with D perhaps matching TRBD1 (5 bases). This CDR3 comprises 16 residues. Trimming took off 0 bases at V and 0 bases at J, with 9 bases between the two ends. The V gene's germline CDR1 is LGHNA and CDR2 YNFKEQ. The CDR3 spells CASSQDPGGSGNTIYF. For the CDR3, the DNA is TGTGCCAGCAGCCAAGATCCCGGGGGCTCTGGAAACACCATATATTTT.

The chain couples TRBV7-2 to TRBJ1-5; 7 bases map to TRBD1. Per germline, CDR1 SGHTA and CDR2 FQGNSA. V was pared by 2 bases and J by 5 bases, with 6 bases of the junction left unmatched. The CDR3 contains 15 residues. CDR3 in amino acids: CASSLFGTVDQPQHF. The CDR3 DNA follows: TGTGCCAGCAGCTTATTTGGGACAGTTGATCAGCCCCAGCATTTT.

V usage is TRBV5-4 and J usage is TRBJ2-7; 13 nucleotides match TRBD2. Germline V CDR1 and CDR2: SGHNT, YYREEE (reference sequence). Trimming removed 3 bases from V and 2 bases from J; junction bases left unmatched: 2. CDR3 length: 15 residues. CDR3 DNA: TGTGCCAGCAGCTGGGGACTAGCGGGAACCTACGAGCAGTACTTC. It translates to CASSWGLAGTYEQYF.

The chain links TRBV4-2 to TRBJ2-7; 10 bases align to TRBD2. The V gene end was trimmed by 1 base and the J gene end by 0 bases; junction bases not matched to a gene: 6. Germline-derived CDR1 and CDR2 are LGHNA and YNFKEQ. This CDR3 comprises 17 residues. The CDR3 region is CASSQVPGTSASYEQYF. The CDR3 region has the DNA TGTGCCAGCAGCCAAGTTCCCGGGACTAGCGCCTCCTACGAGCAGTACTTC.

This chain links TRBV11-2 with TRBJ2-7, with D perhaps TRBD2 (5 bases). Germline lookup yields CDR1 SGHAT and CDR2 FQNNGV. The CDR3 has 15 amino acids. V was shortened by 0 bases and J by 4 bases, with 13 bases between the two germline ends. CDR3 region: CASSLDPSSGYEQYF. DNA for the CDR3: TGTGCCAGCAGCTTAGACCCTAGTTCGGGGTACGAGCAGTACTTC.

This rearrangement joins TRBV3-1 (or the pseudogene TRBV3-2) to TRBJ1-1, with no clear D. The CDR3 spans 14 residues. The V gene's germline CDR1 is LGHDT and CDR2 YNNKEL (reference sequence). Trimming took off 2 bases at V and 1 base at J, with 8 bases between the two ends. CDR3 sequence (DNA): TGTGCCAGCAGCCAAAGGCGGCGGAACACTGAAGCTTTCTTT. This encodes CASSQRRRNTEAFF.

The CDR3: CASSNRDRGGYEQYF. Here the CDR3 DNA reads TGTGCCAGCAGCAACCGGGACAGGGGGGGATACGAGCAGTACTTC. The chain combines TRBV11-2 with TRBJ2-7; TRBD1 aligns across 11 bases. This CDR3 spans 15 amino acids. J gave up 4 bases and V 5 bases, and 7 bases lay outside the gene matches. Germline V gives CDR1 SGHAT, CDR2 FQNNGV.